The 22 T cell receptor beta chains reported below all come from one sample, sequenced in a study of blood T cell repertoires in COVID-19. Clones were sequenced by immunoSEQ multiplex PCR, and TCRdb holds only the in-frame ones, with some missing. The table includes fewer than 250,000 clones, around four fifths detected once. The specimen was peripheral blood. These receptors were taken from a woman in her 50s with active or convalescent COVID-19.

This sequence joins TRBV12-3 or TRBV12-4 and TRBJ2-5, with no clear D. The CDR3 consists of 11 residues. V lost 6 bases and J lost 3, with 5 bases in between. For the CDR3, the DNA is TGTGCCAGCAGCACTGAAGAGACCCAGTACTTC. Its translation is CASSTEETQYF.

CDR3 bases: TGTGCCAGCAGGGGGGACAGTTATTCACCCCTCCACTTT. Translation: CASRGDSYSPLHF. This chain connects TRBV3-1 (or the pseudogene TRBV3-2) to TRBJ1-6; 7 nucleotides agree with TRBD1. Trimming took 6 bases from V and 8 from J; bases not matched to a gene: 4. Germline lookup yields CDR1 LGHDT and CDR2 YNNKEL (reference sequence). The CDR3 has 13 amino acids.

V and J are TRBV18 and TRBJ1-3; D remains ambiguous. The length of the CDR3 is 13 residues. V was shortened by 10 bases and J by 0 bases, with 10 bases between the two germline ends. The V gene's germline CDR1 is KGHSH and CDR2 LQKENI. As DNA, the CDR3 is TGTGCCACCCCTGCGGGCTCTGGAAACACCATATATTTT. Protein product: CATPAGSGNTIYF.

The chain joins TRBV19 to TRBJ2-5; 15 bases are a match to TRBD2. CDR3 size: 14 residues. Germline V gives CDR1 LNHDA, CDR2 SQIVND (reference sequence). The trim removed 10 bases at V and 5 bases at J, leaving 5 bases unmatched. The CDR3 nucleotides read TGTGCCACCGGGACTAGCGGGGGGCGGGAGACCCAGTACTTC. Its protein product is CATGTSGGRETQYF.

This chain connects TRBV6-4 to TRBJ2-1; 7 nucleotides line up with TRBD1. Germline V gene sequence: CDR1 MRHNA, CDR2 SNTAGT. V lost 4 bases and J lost 14; bases outside the gene matches: 2. The CDR3 runs to 10 residues. The DNA for the CDR3 is TGTGCCAGCAGTGGGACAGGCGAGTTCTTC. This translates into CASSGTGEFF.

The J gene is TRBJ2-4, the V gene TRBV5-1, with TRBD2 identical over 12 bases. Germline CDR1 and CDR2: SGHRS and YFSETQ. The CDR3 has 15 residues. V dropped 0 bases and J dropped 12; count of bases not matched to a gene: 7. CDR3 sequence (DNA): TGCGCCAGCAGCTTGGGGCTAGCGGGAGGGGCCCGTCAGTACTTC. Translated: CASSLGLAGGARQYF.

V gene TRBV12-3 or TRBV12-4 combines with J gene TRBJ1-5, with 9 bases that match TRBD1. CDR3 length equals 13 residues. Trimming cost V 8 bases and J 2 bases; bases outside gene matches: 1. The DNA for the CDR3 is TGTGCCAGCCGGACAGGGGGCAATCAGCCCCAGCATTTT. This gives the protein CASRTGGNQPQHF.

The V gene is TRBV28, the J gene TRBJ2-1, with TRBD2 matching over 9 bases. Germline V gene lookup returns CDR1 MDHEN and CDR2 SYDVKM. The CDR3 consists of 11 residues. With V trimmed by 8 bases and J by 15 bases, 8 bases remained unmatched. The CDR3 sequence is CASGLSGRPFF. The CDR3 bases are TGTGCCAGCGGCCTTAGCGGGAGACCGTTCTTC.

This chain links TRBV5-1 with TRBJ1-2, with 11 bases fitting TRBD1. This CDR3 is 14 amino acids long. V shed 3 bases and J 4 bases; nucleotides not matched to a gene: 2. Germline lookup yields CDR1 SGHRS and CDR2 YFSETQ. CDR3 loop: CASSWTGGTYGYTF. CDR3 DNA sequence: TGCGCCAGCAGCTGGACAGGGGGCACCTATGGCTACACCTTC.

This clone was seen more than once but under ten times. For the CDR3, the DNA is TGCGCCAGCAGCACCCGACAGGCAACGAGAGAAAAACTGTTTTTT. This encodes CASSTRQATREKLFF. V and J are TRBV4-1 and TRBJ1-4; weak D call: TRBD1 (6 bases). Germline V gene lookup returns CDR1 MGHRA and CDR2 YSYEKL. The CDR3 is 15 residues long. Trimming cost V 5 bases and J 8 bases, with 18 bases left between them.

The V gene is TRBV19, the J gene TRBJ1-1, with D perhaps matching TRBD1 (5 bases). The germline V gene encodes CDR1 LNHDA and CDR2 SQIVND (reference sequence). The CDR3 is made up of 14 amino acids. V lost 4 bases to trimming and J lost 4 bases, with 13 bases between them. The CDR3 reads CASSTRGGVTEAFF. CDR3 nucleotide sequence: TGTGCCAGTAGTACCCGGGGCGGGGTCACTGAAGCTTTCTTT.

This sequence joins TRBV6-5 and TRBJ2-7, with TRBD2 matching 7 bases. The CDR3 spans 13 residues. Germline V CDR1 and CDR2: MNHEY, SVGAGI. Unmatched junction bases numbered 7, after V lost 8 bases and J lost 3 bases. Here the CDR3 DNA reads TGTGCCAGCGGGAGGGTCGAGGGCTACGAGCAGTACGTC. Amino acid sequence: CASGRVEGYEQYV.

The rearrangement joins TRBV2 to TRBJ2-1, with D possibly being TRBD1 (6 bases). V was clipped by 3 bases and J by 3 bases, with 12 bases between them. The germline CDR1 and CDR2 sequences are SNHLY and FYNNEI. The CDR3 contains 15 residues. For the CDR3, the DNA is TGTGCCAGCAGTGACCGAACGGACAGCTACAATGAGCAGTTCTTC. This gives the protein CASSDRTDSYNEQFF.

The V and J genes are TRBV30 and TRBJ2-7; D remains unclear. Germline V gene data show CDR1 as GTSNPN and CDR2 as SVGIG (reference sequence). The ends were cut back, 3 bases at V and 8 bases at J, with 17 bases in the middle. CDR3 length: 13 residues. The CDR3: CAWRPSNPAQQYF. CDR3 bases: TGTGCCTGGAGACCTAGTAACCCAGCCCAGCAGTACTTC. Filled out from reference TRBV30 and TRBJ2-7, the complete variable domain reads SQTIHQWPATLVQPVGSPLSLECTVEGTSNPNLYWYRQAAGRGLQLLFYSVGIGQISSEVPQNLSASRPQDRQFILSSKKLLLSDSGFYLCAWRPSNPAQQYFGPGTRLTVT.

The genes are TRBV5-1 and TRBJ2-2, with D tentatively TRBD1 (5 bases). Between the trimmed V and J ends, which lost 5 bases and 5 bases, there was a span of 19 bases. Germline V gene data show CDR1 as SGHRS and CDR2 as YFSETQ. This CDR3 is 16 amino acids long. CDR3 nucleotide sequence: TGCGCCAGCAGTTCCTGGCCAAAGGGGAAGACCGGGGAGCTGTTTTTT. Translation gives CASSSWPKGKTGELFF.

This clone was recorded a few times. The chain has TRBV27 and TRBJ1-4, with D perhaps TRBD1 (6 bases). V gave up 5 bases and J gave up 5 bases, with 15 bases separating them. The CDR3 covers 15 residues. Per the germline V gene, CDR1 is MNHEY and CDR2 is SMNVEV (reference sequence). The CDR3 here is CASSPLDSLNEKLFF. The CDR3 DNA is TGTGCCAGCAGTCCGTTGGACAGTCTAAATGAAAAACTGTTTTTT.

The V gene is TRBV5-4, the J gene TRBJ1-2; 10 bases are shared with TRBD1. The CDR3 runs 15 residues. Germline V CDR1 and CDR2: SGHNT, YYREEE (reference sequence). V lost 0 bases and J lost 10; bases outside the gene matches: 9. As DNA, the CDR3 is TGTGCCAGCAGCTTGGAGGGGACAGGGGCGTGGGTCTACACCTTC. Its translation is CASSLEGTGAWVYTF.

CDR3 coding DNA: TGCGCCAGCAGCTTGTCATCGGCTAACTATGGCTACACCTTC. Amino acid sequence: CASSLSSANYGYTF. V is TRBV5-1 and J is TRBJ1-2, with unresolved D. The germline V gene has CDR1 SGHRS and CDR2 YFSETQ. V lost 1 base and J lost 0, with 7 bases in between. The CDR3 has 14 residues.

The chain combines TRBV28 with TRBJ1-2; no reliable D call. The ends were cut back, 2 bases at V and 8 bases at J, with 15 bases in the middle. CDR1 is MDHEN and CDR2 is SYDVKM in the germline V gene. The CDR3 totals 14 residues. This CDR3 reads CASSLRRVKDGYTF. In DNA form, the CDR3 reads TGTGCCAGCAGTTTAAGGAGGGTGAAGGACGGCTACACCTTC.

The V gene is TRBV24-1, the J gene TRBJ1-5; D remains ambiguous. This CDR3 has 13 residues. Germline CDR1 KGHDR, CDR2 SFDVKD. The V end lost 3 bases, the J end lost 7 bases, and 9 bases lay between the germline ends. The CDR3 coding sequence is TGTGCCACCAGTGATGGTCCTAGGCAGCCCCAGCATTTT. Encoded protein: CATSDGPRQPQHF.

This clone was seen once. V is TRBV2 and J is TRBJ1-1; D not resolved. CDR3 length: 16 residues. Per the germline V gene, CDR1 is SNHLY and CDR2 is FYNNEI. The V end lost 6 bases, the J end lost 0 bases, and 17 bases lay between the germline ends. CDR3 nucleotide sequence: TGTGCCAGCAGCTCCACGGCTGGGCAATTGAACACTGAAGCTTTCTTT. Its translation: CASSSTAGQLNTEAFF.

This clone was found many times. This chain joins TRBV7-3 and TRBJ1-1, with a weak D call TRBD1 (5 bases). CDR1 and CDR2 from the germline V gene are SGHTA and FQGTGA. CDR3 length: 14 residues. Trimming took off 2 bases at V and 5 bases at J, with 12 bases between the two ends. The CDR3 nucleotides read TGTGCCAGCAGCTTACAGGCAGGGCAAACTGAAGCTTTCTTT. This codes for CASSLQAGQTEAFF.